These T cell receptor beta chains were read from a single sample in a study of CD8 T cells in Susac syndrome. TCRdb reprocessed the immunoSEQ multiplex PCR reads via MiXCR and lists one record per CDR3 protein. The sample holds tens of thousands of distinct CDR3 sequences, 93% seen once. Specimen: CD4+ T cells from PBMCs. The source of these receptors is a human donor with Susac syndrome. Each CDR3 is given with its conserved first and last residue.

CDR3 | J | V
CASSLTGYTGELFF | TRBJ2-2 | TRBV9
CASSSTVNTGELFF | TRBJ2-2 | TRBV7-3
CASSPQTGSSPHF | TRBJ1-6 | TRBV28
CAWKRLGTSEPGELFF | TRBJ2-2 | TRBV30
CASSFDRREFF | TRBJ2-1 | TRBV7-2
CASRRDRSSNQPQHF | TRBJ1-5 | TRBV6-6
CASTTIGGRGYEQYF | TRBJ2-7 | TRBV6-2/TRBV6-3
CASRVAGGLPANTQYF | TRBJ2-3 | TRBV6-2/TRBV6-3
CAISPDRTPSRTQYF | TRBJ2-3 | TRBV10-3
CASSVALERPQHF | TRBJ1-5 | TRBV9
CASSSSHPGPSTDTQYF | TRBJ2-3 | TRBV28
CASNVTGRGNQPQHF | TRBJ1-5 | TRBV12-3/TRBV12-4
CASGGNQPQHF | TRBJ1-5 | TRBV6-2/TRBV6-3
CAIRPATGGYGYTF | TRBJ1-2 | TRBV10-3
CASSPERAGGPHEQYF | TRBJ2-7 | TRBV13
CASSVVASGGEETQYF | TRBJ2-5 | TRBV9
CSASSGVADTQYF | TRBJ2-3 | TRBV20-1
CASSQDPGGRYRTDTQYF | TRBJ2-3 | TRBV4-1
CASSQRGGDSPLHF | TRBJ1-6 | TRBV3-1
CASSLGPNLINEQFF | TRBJ2-1 | TRBV7-3
CASSLVGTEQTQYF | TRBJ2-5 | TRBV5-1
CASSSRRLGSGNQPQHF | TRBJ1-5 | TRBV5-6
CASSTSTVLNTEAFF | TRBJ1-1 | TRBV7-9
CASRPFDSGETQYF | TRBJ2-5 | TRBV6-2/TRBV6-3
CASSYGPGFGAFF | TRBJ1-1 | TRBV6-2/TRBV6-3
CATSGGGQAKNIQYF | TRBJ2-4 | TRBV18
CASSLDSGSLNYGYTF | TRBJ1-2 | TRBV28
CASSYTFSPTDTQYF | TRBJ2-3 | TRBV6-6
CASGLDNQPQHF | TRBJ1-5 | TRBV12-5
CASSIIGASYEQYF | TRBJ2-7 | TRBV7-9
CASSFTTGGSYEQYF | TRBJ2-7 | TRBV7-9
CASSVGGGQTNGYTF | TRBJ1-2 | TRBV9